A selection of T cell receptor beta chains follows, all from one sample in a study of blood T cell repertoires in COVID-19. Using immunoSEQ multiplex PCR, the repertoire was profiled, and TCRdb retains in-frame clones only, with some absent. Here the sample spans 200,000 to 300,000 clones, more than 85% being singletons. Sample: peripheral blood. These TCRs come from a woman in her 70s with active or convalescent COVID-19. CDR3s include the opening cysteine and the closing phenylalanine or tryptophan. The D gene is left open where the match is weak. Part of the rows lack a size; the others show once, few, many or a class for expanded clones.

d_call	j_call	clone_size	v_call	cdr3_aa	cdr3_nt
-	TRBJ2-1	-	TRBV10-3	CAISATTGYNEQFF	TGTGCCATCAGTGCTACTACAGGATACAATGAGCAGTTCTTC
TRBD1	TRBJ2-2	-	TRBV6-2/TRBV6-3	CASSRQGSSRTGELFF	TGTGCCAGCAGCCGACAGGGTTCGAGCAGGACCGGGGAGCTGTTTTTT
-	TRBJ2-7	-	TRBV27	CASKQGYEQYF	TGTGCCAGCAAACAGGGCTACGAGCAGTACTTC
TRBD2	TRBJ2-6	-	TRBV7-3	CASSLGLAGGLGANVLTF	TGTGCCAGCTCCCTCGGGCTAGCGGGGGGGCTTGGGGCCAACGTCCTGACTTTC
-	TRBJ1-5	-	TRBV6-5	CASRNERQINQPQHF	TGTGCCAGCCGCAACGAGAGGCAGATCAATCAGCCCCAGCATTTT
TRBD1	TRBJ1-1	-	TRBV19	CASSMDLGQGANTEAFF	TGTGCCAGTAGTATGGACCTGGGACAGGGGGCAAACACTGAAGCTTTCTTT
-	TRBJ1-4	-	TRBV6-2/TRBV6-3	CASSYSPTEPTNEKLFF	TGTGCCAGCAGTTACTCCCCCACAGAACCAACTAATGAAAAACTGTTTTTT
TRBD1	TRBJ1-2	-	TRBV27	CASSRIVGTGNYGYTF	TGTGCCAGCAGCCGAATTGTCGGGACAGGGAACTATGGCTACACCTTC
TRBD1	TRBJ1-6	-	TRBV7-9	CASSRADGQGTSPLHF	TGTGCCAGCAGCCGGGCTGATGGACAGGGGACCTCACCCCTCCACTTT
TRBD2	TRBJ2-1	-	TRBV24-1	CATSAGLADNEQFF	TGTGCCACCAGTGCGGGACTAGCGGACAATGAGCAGTTCTTC
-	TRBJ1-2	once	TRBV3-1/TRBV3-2	CASSALPFEGYTF	TGTGCCAGCAGCGCCCTTCCTTTTGAGGGCTACACCTTC
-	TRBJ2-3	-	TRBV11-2	CASSLFGQYNTDTQYF	TGTGCCAGCAGCTTATTTGGACAGTACAACACAGATACGCAGTATTTT
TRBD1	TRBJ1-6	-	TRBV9	CASSLGQGGSPLHF	TGTGCCAGCAGCCTTGGACAGGGTGGTTCACCCCTCCACTTT
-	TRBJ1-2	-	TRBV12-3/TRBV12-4	CASRGADYGYTF	TGTGCCAGCAGGGGGGCGGACTATGGCTACACCTTC
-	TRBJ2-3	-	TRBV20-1	CSAKRGDTQYF	TGCAGTGCCAAACGGGGGGATACGCAGTATTTT
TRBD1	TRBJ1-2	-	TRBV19	CASSFGTGNFAGGYTF	TGTGCCAGTAGTTTCGGGACAGGGAATTTCGCGGGTGGCTACACCTTC
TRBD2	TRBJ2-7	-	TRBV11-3	CASSSGGSYEQYF	TGTGCCAGCAGCTCCGGGGGGAGCTACGAGCAGTACTTC
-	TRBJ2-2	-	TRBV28	CASRSGPVGELFF	TGTGCCAGCAGATCAGGGCCGGTCGGGGAGCTGTTTTTT
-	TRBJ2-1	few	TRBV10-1	CASSDRSVSSYNEQFF	TGCGCCAGCTCGGACAGATCCGTAAGCTCCTACAATGAGCAGTTCTTC
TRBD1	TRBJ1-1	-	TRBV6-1	CASSDHRGPWNTEAFF	TGTGCCAGCAGTGATCACAGGGGGCCCTGGAACACTGAAGCTTTCTTT
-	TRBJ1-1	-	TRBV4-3	CASSQGQLRGEAFF	TGCGCCAGCAGCCAAGGCCAACTCAGGGGTGAAGCTTTCTTT
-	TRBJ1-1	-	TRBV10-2	CASSERGGTGTGAFF	TGCGCCAGCAGTGAGCGGGGAGGGACCGGGACTGGAGCTTTCTTT
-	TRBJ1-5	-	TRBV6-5	CASSYSSASQPQHF	TGTGCCAGCAGTTACTCCTCTGCTAGCCAGCCCCAGCATTTT
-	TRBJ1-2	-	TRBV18	CASSPQTAANYGYTF	TGTGCCAGCTCACCTCAGACAGCCGCTAACTATGGCTACACCTTC
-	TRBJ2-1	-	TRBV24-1	CATSDLVLGGLYNEQFF	TGTGCCACCAGTGACCTCGTACTAGGCGGACTCTACAATGAGCAGTTCTTC